Listed below are T cell receptor beta chains from one sample, sequenced in a study of cytomegalovirus exposure and HLA in healthy donors. Repertoires were generated with immunoSEQ multiplex PCR, while TCRdb's copy carries only in-frame clones and drops some. In the table there are some 130,000 clones, over 75% of which are singletons. The material sequenced was PBMCs. Every receptor here comes from a middle-aged man in good health and CMV-seronegative. CDR3s include the opening cysteine and the closing phenylalanine or tryptophan. A D gene is named only where the DNA matches it firmly. Clone sizes are given selectively: once, few, many, or a class where the clone is expanded.

NA	14	TRBD1	TRBV6-5	TRBJ2-1	TGTGCCAGCAGCAGGACAGGGACGAACAATGAGCAGTTCTTC	CASSRTGTNNEQFF
NA	15	TRBD1	TRBV6-6	TRBJ2-5	TGTGCCAGTATTGCGGGACAGGGACTCCAAGAGACCCAGTACTTC	CASIAGQGLQETQYF
NA	14	TRBD1	TRBV28	TRBJ2-3	TGTGCCAGCAGACCTACAGGGGGTGGGTATACGCAGTATTTT	CASRPTGGGYTQYF
few	15	NA	TRBV5-6	TRBJ2-3	TGTGCCAGCAGCCTGGGAGGATATAGCACAGATACGCAGTATTTT	CASSLGGYSTDTQYF
once	13	NA	TRBV25-1	TRBJ2-1	TGTGCCAGCGTTGGGGCGCCTCTGGGTGAGCAGTTCTTC	CASVGAPLGEQFF
NA	16	NA	TRBV7-9	TRBJ2-7	TGTGCCACCAGCGGTAGAGGTGGGGCAGGAAACTACGAGCAGTACTTC	CATSGRGGAGNYEQYF
NA	19	TRBD1	TRBV7-2	TRBJ2-3	TGTGCCAGCAGGGCCTTGAGGACAGGGACCCTGGCAAAGACAGATACGCAGTATTTT	CASRALRTGTLAKTDTQYF
NA	15	NA	TRBV5-1	TRBJ2-1	TGCGCCAGCCGTTCAGCGCTTAGCTCCTACAATGAGCAGTTCTTC	CASRSALSSYNEQFF
NA	17	TRBD2	TRBV10-3	TRBJ2-1	TGTGCCGTCAGCAACAATGAGCGGGATGTGTCCTACAATGAGCAGTTCTTC	CAVSNNERDVSYNEQFF
few	13	NA	TRBV6-1	TRBJ2-7	TGTGCCAGCAGGGACGGACTATCCTACGAGCAGTACTTC	CASRDGLSYEQYF
NA	14	NA	TRBV10-3	TRBJ2-3	TGTGCCATCAGATACGGGACATTTCTTGATACGCAGTATTTT	CAIRYGTFLDTQYF
NA	14	NA	TRBV5-1	TRBJ1-3	TGCGCCAGCAGCTTGGCCGCCAGGGCGGACACCATATATTTT	CASSLAARADTIYF
NA	14	TRBD1	TRBV30	TRBJ2-7	TGTGCCTGGAGTGTCTGGGACAGGGTCTACGAGCAGTACTTC	CAWSVWDRVYEQYF
NA	15	TRBD1	TRBV6-5	TRBJ2-7	TGTGCCAGCAGTCGACAGGGGGGTTTTGGCTACGAGCAGTACTTC	CASSRQGGFGYEQYF
NA	12	NA	TRBV6-1	TRBJ1-2	TGTGCCAGCAGTGATACAGTCTATGGCTACACCTTC	CASSDTVYGYTF
NA	13	NA	TRBV18	TRBJ2-1	TGTGCCAGCTCACCACTCGGTAGCGATGAGCAGTTCTTC	CASSPLGSDEQFF
NA	15	NA	TRBV10-3	TRBJ1-2	TGTGCCATCAGTGAGCAAAAACAGGTGAACTATGGCTACACCTTC	CAISEQKQVNYGYTF
few	14	NA	TRBV6-1	TRBJ2-7	TGTGCCAGCAGTGATTCACTCCCCCCCTACGAGCAGTACTTC	CASSDSLPPYEQYF
NA	15	NA	TRBV7-8	TRBJ2-2	TGTGCCAGCAGCCGCCTGGCGGGACCCACCGGGGAGCTGTTTTTT	CASSRLAGPTGELFF
once	15	NA	TRBV4-3	TRBJ2-2	TGCGCCAGCAGCCAAGGTCAGGATAGGATCGGGGAGCTGTTTTTT	CASSQGQDRIGELFF
NA	15	TRBD2	TRBV28	TRBJ2-3	TGTGCCAGCAGTTTATCCACTAGCGGCACAGATACGCAGTATTTT	CASSLSTSGTDTQYF
once	15	TRBD1	TRBV5-5	TRBJ2-3	TGTGCCAGCAGCTTTGGCAGGGGGCGAACAGATACGCAGTATTTT	CASSFGRGRTDTQYF
few	12	NA	TRBV11-2	TRBJ2-7	TGTGCCAGCAGCTTCCAAGCTTCCGAGCAGTACTTC	CASSFQASEQYF
NA	17	NA	TRBV30	TRBJ1-4	TGTGCCTGGAGCGACCCGACAGAGAAGGTTGTTAATGAAAAACTGTTTTTT	CAWSDPTEKVVNEKLFF
NA	12	TRBD2	TRBV29-1	TRBJ2-1	TGCAGCGCCACTGGGTCCACGGGGAGGGGGTTCTTC	CSATGSTGRGFF
NA	15	TRBD1	TRBV18	TRBJ1-1	TGTGCCAGCTCACCCTGGACAGGGAAGAACACTGAAGCTTTCTTT	CASSPWTGKNTEAFF
NA	14	NA	TRBV6-1	TRBJ2-5	TGTGCCAGCAGTGAAACTTGGATGGAGGAGACCCAGTACTTC	CASSETWMEETQYF
NA	15	TRBD2	TRBV28	TRBJ2-3	TGTGCCAGCAGTCCCTTAGCGGGGTACACAGATACGCAGTATTTT	CASSPLAGYTDTQYF
NA	13	NA	TRBV25-1	TRBJ2-7	TGTGCCAGCAGGGACGACAGGTCCTACGAGCAGTACTTC	CASRDDRSYEQYF
NA	17	TRBD1	TRBV29-1	TRBJ2-2	TGCAGCCCCCCGGGACAGCCGGAGGCTTGGGCCTACGGGGAGCTGTTTTTT	CSPPGQPEAWAYGELFF
NA	15	NA	TRBV7-2	TRBJ2-7	TGTGCCAGCAGCTTAGTTTCGGGAGACGCCTACGAGCAGTACTTC	CASSLVSGDAYEQYF
NA	14	NA	TRBV6-5	TRBJ2-7	TGTGCCAGCAGTTACGAGGCCAGCTCCTACGAGCAGTACTTC	CASSYEASSYEQYF
NA	16	NA	TRBV6-6	TRBJ2-7	TGTGCCAGCACCCGGACACCTACTAGCTCCACGTACGAGCAGTACTTC	CASTRTPTSSTYEQYF
NA	14	TRBD1	TRBV6-6	TRBJ1-2	TGTGCCAGCAGTTACCCCGACAGGGGGCACGGCTACACCTTC	CASSYPDRGHGYTF
NA	13	NA	TRBV6-5	TRBJ2-7	TGTGCCAGCATGCCAATCCAGGGTTACGAGCAGTACTTC	CASMPIQGYEQYF
NA	15	TRBD2	TRBV7-2	TRBJ2-1	TGTGCCAGCAGCCGCGGGACTAGCGTGTCCAATGAGCAGTTCTTC	CASSRGTSVSNEQFF
NA	13	NA	TRBV29-1	TRBJ2-7	TGCAGCGTTGAGGGGGGGCCTGGCTACGAGCAGTACTTC	CSVEGGPGYEQYF
NA	15	TRBD2	TRBV6-5	TRBJ2-7	TGTGCCAGCAGTTCATCAGCGGGGGCCGCCTACGAGCAGTACTTC	CASSSSAGAAYEQYF
few	17	TRBD2	TRBV7-2	TRBJ2-7	TGTGCCAGCAGCTTAGGCCGACTAGCGGGCTTCCCTAGGGAGCAGTACTTC	CASSLGRLAGFPREQYF
NA	15	NA	TRBV10-3	TRBJ2-1	TGTGCCATCGATGACGTTGGCGGGTCCTACAATGAGCAGTTCTTC	CAIDDVGGSYNEQFF
NA	13	NA	TRBV6-1	TRBJ1-5	TGTGCCAGCAGTGTGTATAGCAATCAGCCCCAGCATTTT	CASSVYSNQPQHF
NA	14	TRBD1	TRBV11-3	TRBJ2-7	TGTGCCAGCAGCAACGGACAGGGGGCCTACGAGCAGTACTTC	CASSNGQGAYEQYF
few	14	NA	TRBV27	TRBJ2-2	TGTGCCAGCAGGACTACCGCGGCCACCGGGGAGCTGTTTTTT	CASRTTAATGELFF
NA	14	NA	TRBV7-8	TRBJ2-2	TGTGCCAGCAGCTTAGGCGTTAGTTTCGGGGAGCTGTTTTTT	CASSLGVSFGELFF
NA	13	NA	TRBV11-3	TRBJ2-2	TGTGCCAGCAGCTTCACGGGGGCCGGGGAGCTGTTTTTT	CASSFTGAGELFF
once	15	NA	TRBV5-1	TRBJ1-2	TGCGCCAGCAGCTTGGACCCGAAGTTAAGCCATGGCTACACCTTC	CASSLDPKLSHGYTF
NA	12	NA	TRBV29-1	TRBJ2-7	TGCAGCGGAAGACTAGAAGGATCCGAGCAGTACTTC	CSGRLEGSEQYF
NA	16	TRBD2	TRBV15	TRBJ2-1	TGTGCCACCAGCAGAGATCTTAGCGGGAGGGCCTTTGAGCAGTTCTTC	CATSRDLSGRAFEQFF
NA	16	NA	TRBV9	TRBJ1-3	TGTGCCAGCAGCGTAGGGGAGGGAATTCGGGGAAACACCATATATTTT	CASSVGEGIRGNTIYF
NA	13	NA	TRBV28	TRBJ2-7	TGTGCCAGCGGACTCACACAGGGTTACGAGCAGTACTTC	CASGLTQGYEQYF
NA	16	TRBD2	TRBV11-2	TRBJ2-3	TGTGCCAGCAGCTTAGCTCCGGGAGGGAGCACAGATACGCAGTATTTT	CASSLAPGGSTDTQYF
few	13	NA	TRBV19	TRBJ1-5	TGTGCCAGTAGTATGAATAGAGATCAGCCCCAGCATTTT	CASSMNRDQPQHF
NA	15	TRBD2	TRBV9	TRBJ2-5	TGTGCCAGCAGCACTCGCGGGGGGGCGGAAGAGACCCAGTACTTC	CASSTRGGAEETQYF
NA	17	TRBD2	TRBV7-9	TRBJ2-5	TGTGCCAGCAGCCCCAGGAGGCTAGCGGGAGATCAAGAGACCCAGTACTTC	CASSPRRLAGDQETQYF
NA	17	NA	TRBV13	TRBJ1-4	TGTGCCAGCAGCTTAGAGTATAGTGGCAGGGCCCCTAGAAAACTGTTTTTT	CASSLEYSGRAPRKLFF